A selection of T cell receptor beta chains follows, all from one sample in a study of T cell responses to AZD1222 COVID-19 vaccine. Profiling relied on immunoSEQ multiplex PCR, and the TCRdb table lists in-frame clones only, not all of them. This table has 80,000 to 95,000 clones, 92% appearing once. The starting material was peripheral blood, obtained on day 0 of AZD1222 vaccination. The receptors come from an adult in good health. Each CDR3 is given with its conserved first and last residue. A D gene is named only where the DNA matches it firmly. Not all rows give a size; the values are once, few, many and, for expanded clones, a class.

v_call	clone_size	d_call	j_call	cdr3_nt	cdr3_aa
TRBV19	once	TRBD2	TRBJ2-3	TGTGCCAGTAGTCTTCAGACGGGAGGGACAGATACGCAGTATTTT	CASSLQTGGTDTQYF
TRBV19	few	.	TRBJ2-6	TGTGCCAGTAGTGAAGGGCTTTCTGGGGCCAACGTCCTGACTTTC	CASSEGLSGANVLTF
TRBV6-5	.	.	TRBJ2-2	TGTGCCAGCAGTTTCTCCCTTGAGGGGGTAGGGGAGCTGTTTTTT	CASSFSLEGVGELFF
TRBV9	.	.	TRBJ1-3	TGTGCCAGCAGCGTAGTTGGGGCTTCAGGAAACACCATATATTTT	CASSVVGASGNTIYF
TRBV7-7	.	TRBD2	TRBJ2-5	TGTGCCAGCAGCCCCGGACTAGCGGGGGATCAAGAGACCCAGTACTTC	CASSPGLAGDQETQYF
TRBV6-4	many	TRBD2	TRBJ2-3	TGTGCCAGCAGTCGGACTAGCGGGAGCACAGATACGCAGTATTTT	CASSRTSGSTDTQYF
TRBV7-2	.	.	TRBJ2-1	TGTGCCAGCAGCTACGAGTGGAATGAGCAGTTCTTC	CASSYEWNEQFF
TRBV2	.	.	TRBJ2-3	TGTGCCAGCAGTGAAACGGAGGCTACGCAGTATTTT	CASSETEATQYF
TRBV2	.	.	TRBJ1-3	TGTGCCAGCAGGCCCGGGACCGCGCCTGGAAACACCATATATTTT	CASRPGTAPGNTIYF
TRBV28	.	.	TRBJ2-1	TGTGCCAGCAGTCGTCCTCGGACAGACCCCTACAATGAGCAGTTCTTC	CASSRPRTDPYNEQFF
TRBV2	once	TRBD2	TRBJ2-1	TGTGCCAGCAATACGGGAGGGTCCTCCTACAATGAGCAGTTCTTC	CASNTGGSSYNEQFF
TRBV11-3	.	TRBD1	TRBJ1-1	TGTGCCAGCAGCACGGGACAGGGGAACACTGAAGCTTTCTTT	CASSTGQGNTEAFF
TRBV19	.	.	TRBJ2-2	TGTGCCAGTAGCCCTCGACAGACCGCGAACACCGGGGAGCTGTTTTTT	CASSPRQTANTGELFF
TRBV9	.	.	TRBJ2-2	TGTGCCAGCAGCGTAACCGGGACCTACACCGGGGAGCTGTTTTTT	CASSVTGTYTGELFF
TRBV28	few	TRBD2	TRBJ2-3	TGTGCCAGCAGTTTATTAGCGGGAGATATCACAGATACGCAGTATTTT	CASSLLAGDITDTQYF
TRBV27	.	.	TRBJ1-2	TGTGCCAGCAGTCCGGGGGCACGCTATGGCTACACCTTC	CASSPGARYGYTF
TRBV28	.	TRBD2	TRBJ2-7	TGTGCCAGCAGCCCGGGCGGGAGCTCCTACGAGCAGTACTTC	CASSPGGSSYEQYF
TRBV5-1	once	.	TRBJ2-4	TGCGCCAGCAGGAGGGAAGCCAAAAACATTCAGTACTTC	CASRREAKNIQYF
TRBV7-6	.	.	TRBJ2-1	TGTGCCAGCAGCTTGTTTGCACCCCACTCCTACAATGAGCAGTTCTTC	CASSLFAPHSYNEQFF
TRBV7-3	.	.	TRBJ1-6	TGTGCCAGCAGCATTGGACAGCACTCCTATAATTCACCCCTCCACTTT	CASSIGQHSYNSPLHF
TRBV28	once	.	TRBJ2-3	TGTGCCAGCGCGGCGGTTGGTGATACGCAGTATTTT	CASAAVGDTQYF
TRBV30	.	TRBD1	TRBJ1-2	TGTGCCTCCTTGTTAGGGGGCAGCGTCTATGGCTACACCTTC	CASLLGGSVYGYTF
TRBV28	.	TRBD2	TRBJ2-7	TGTGCCAGCAGCTCCGGGACTACCACACACGAGCAGTACTTC	CASSSGTTTHEQYF
TRBV28	.	TRBD1	TRBJ2-3	TGTGCCAGCAACTCCGACAGGGCCACAGATACGCAGTATTTT	CASNSDRATDTQYF
TRBV27	.	.	TRBJ2-7	TGTGCCAGCAGTTCCTCCGCTACAAGGGGCTCAGGCGAGCAGTACTTC	CASSSSATRGSGEQYF
TRBV10-3	.	.	TRBJ2-3	TGTGCCATCAACCGAAAAACAGATACGCAGTATTTT	CAINRKTDTQYF